Below, 24 T cell receptor beta chains from the same sample are listed, as sequenced in a study of blood T cell repertoires in COVID-19 (dated by TCRdb to 2018 to 2020). Library generation was performed with the immunoSEQ multiplex PCR assay. Imported from immuneACCESS, the table was reduced by TCRdb to in-frame sequences with V and J called. These copies leave out some clones; in studies compared against another copy, an unresolved V gene accounts for under half, and the cause of the remainder is not known. The sample table records under 350,000 clones; 70% to 90% of these occur just once. The ten largest clones add up to approximately 9.9% of the sample. Material: peripheral blood. The receptors stem from a woman aged 70-85 years with acute or convalescent COVID-19.

The chain employs TRBV5-6 and TRBJ1-2; 7 bases line up with TRBD1. The CDR3 is 13 amino acids. The germline V gene has CDR1 SGHDT and CDR2 YYEEEE. The junction had 2 bases not matched to a gene; V was cut back by 4 bases and J by 2 bases. Here the CDR3 reads CASSIQGNYGYTF. The CDR3 nucleotides read TGTGCCAGCAGCATACAGGGGAACTATGGCTACACCTTC. The variable domain in full, completed from reference TRBV5-6 and TRBJ1-2, reads DAGVTQSPTHLIKTRGQQVTLRCSPKSGHDTVSWYQQALGQGPQFIFQYYEEEERQRGNFPDRFSGHQFPNYSSELNVNALLLGDSALYLCASSIQGNYGYTFGSGTRLTVV.

This clone has a handful of counts. This chain's CDR3 is CASSAGTMGAGYTF. The CDR3 DNA sequence: TGTGCCAGCAGTGCCGGGACAATGGGGGCAGGCTACACCTTC. The chain couples TRBV2 to TRBJ1-2; tentative D call: TRBD1 (6 bases). Germline lookup yields CDR1 SNHLY and CDR2 FYNNEI. The CDR3 runs 14 residues. V was trimmed by 4 bases and J by 8 bases, leaving 17 bases between them.

This chain uses TRBV2 with TRBJ2-3; 9 nucleotides line up with TRBD2. The CDR3 is made up of 14 amino acids. V shed 4 bases, J shed 8 bases, and the junction held 7 bases outside the gene matches. CDR1 is SNHLY, CDR2 FYNNEI, per germline. This CDR3 reads CASSGGLAGPTQYF. CDR3 DNA: TGTGCCAGCAGTGGGGGGCTAGCGGGGCCTACGCAGTATTTT.

This chain connects TRBV5-1 to TRBJ1-1; D might be TRBD1 (6 bases). Germline CDR1 SGHRS, CDR2 YFSETQ. This CDR3 comprises 13 residues. Between the trimmed V and J ends, which lost 3 bases and 3 bases, there was a span of 9 bases. The CDR3 DNA reads as TGCGCCAGCAGCTGGGGGCAGGACACTGAAGCTTTCTTT. Its translation is CASSWGQDTEAFF.

This clone was found a few times. The V call is TRBV5-1, the J call TRBJ1-2; 7 bases are a match to TRBD1. This CDR3 has 16 amino acids. The germline V gene encodes CDR1 SGHRS and CDR2 YFSETQ. V was pared by 1 base and J by 3 bases, with 9 bases of the junction left unmatched. DNA for the CDR3: TGCGCCAGCAGCTTGCCACGAGGGGGCGCCGACTATGGCTACACCTTC. Translation gives CASSLPRGGADYGYTF.

This clone was seen more than once but under ten times. This sample includes further DNA sequences coding for the same CDR3. The chain uses TRBV5-1 and TRBJ2-3; 11 nucleotides align to TRBD2. Losses at the gene ends were 0 bases for V and 0 bases for J; bases not matched to a gene: 0. Germline CDR1 is SGHRS and CDR2 is YFSETQ. This CDR3 region has 16 residues. The CDR3 DNA sequence: TGCGCCAGCAGCTTGGGGACTAGCGGGAGCACAGATACGCAGTATTTT. Translation gives CASSLGTSGSTDTQYF.

The V gene is TRBV6-5, the J gene TRBJ1-1; 10 bases map to TRBD1. Germline loops: CDR1 MNHEY, CDR2 SVGAGI. The CDR3 covers 16 residues. V lost 4 bases to trimming and J lost 0 bases; unmatched junction nucleotides: 5. The CDR3 here is CASSWGQGRMNTEAFF. DNA for the CDR3: TGTGCCAGCAGTTGGGGACAGGGGCGTATGAACACTGAAGCTTTCTTT.

CDR3 nucleotide sequence: TGTGCCAGCACAAGGACAGTCGCTGGGCCCCAGCATTTT. Translation: CASTRTVAGPQHF. The chain combines TRBV6-5 with TRBJ1-5; D perhaps matches TRBD1 (6 bases). The V gene's germline CDR1 is MNHEY and CDR2 SVGAGI. V lost 7 bases, J lost 9 bases, and 16 bases lay in between. The CDR3 spans 13 residues.

This chain uses TRBV11-1 with TRBJ2-7; 12 bases match TRBD1. V lost 6 bases and J lost 5; bases outside the gene matches: 2. CDR1 and CDR2 from the germline V gene are SGHAT and FQDESV (reference sequence). The CDR3 is made up of 13 amino acids. As DNA, the CDR3 is TGTGCCAGCAGTGGGACAGGGGGCGACGAGCAGTACTTC. Protein product: CASSGTGGDEQYF. The full variable domain, its missing parts supplied by reference TRBV11-1 and TRBJ2-7, is EAEVAQSPRYKITEKSQAVAFWCDPISGHATLYWYRQILGQGPELLVQFQDESVVDDSQLPKDRFSAERLKGVDSTLKIQPAELGDSAMYLCASSGTGGDEQYFGPGTRLTVT.

This clone was seen only once. The chain recombines TRBV5-1 with TRBJ2-7; 7 positions agree with TRBD2. With 0 bases clipped from V and 4 bases from J, the junction kept 7 bases outside the gene matches. The CDR3 contains 15 residues. Germline V gene sequence: CDR1 SGHRS, CDR2 YFSETQ. CDR3 loop: CASSLAAGEWYEQYF. DNA for the CDR3: TGCGCCAGCAGCTTGGCCGCGGGAGAATGGTACGAGCAGTACTTC.

The chain links TRBV6-5 to TRBJ1-2; no reliable D call. The CDR3 has 12 residues. Per the germline V gene, CDR1 is MNHEY and CDR2 is SVGAGI. The V and J ends lost 7 bases and 4 bases respectively, with 10 bases between them. In DNA, the CDR3 is TGTGCCAGCACCGACATGAGCTATGGCTACACCTTC. Residues: CASTDMSYGYTF.

The chain is built from TRBV5-6 and TRBJ1-1; D is unclear. CDR1 and CDR2 from the germline V gene are SGHDT and YYEEEE. This CDR3 has 15 amino acids. V was shortened by 2 bases and J by 1 base, with 12 bases between the two germline ends. The CDR3 here is CASSFRSFGNTEAFF. CDR3 bases: TGTGCCAGCAGCTTCAGGTCTTTCGGGAACACTGAAGCTTTCTTT.

The CDR3 sequence: CASSSTGRYGYTF. The CDR3 nucleotides are TGTGCCAGCAGCTCGACAGGGCGATATGGCTACACCTTC. The chain combines TRBV7-2 with TRBJ1-2; 7 bases are a match to TRBD1. V lost 4 bases to trimming and J lost 5 bases; unmatched junction nucleotides: 4. The CDR3 has 13 residues. The germline V gene encodes CDR1 SGHTA and CDR2 FQGNSA.

This chain links TRBV18 with TRBJ1-1; D may be TRBD1 (6 bases). The CDR3 extends over 14 amino acids. Trimming removed 3 bases from V and 1 base from J, with 9 bases in between. CDR1 is KGHSH and CDR2 is LQKENI in the germline V gene. The CDR3 here is CASSPQGTNTEAFF. As DNA, the CDR3 is TGTGCCAGCTCACCGCAGGGGACGAACACTGAAGCTTTCTTT.

The chain combines TRBV28 with TRBJ1-3; D gene uncertain. Looked up from germline, CDR1 is MDHEN and CDR2 is SYDVKM. V gave up 7 bases and J gave up 0 bases, with 7 bases separating them. This CDR3 has 13 residues. The CDR3 bases are TGTGCCAGCATTCAGGCCTCTGGAAACACCATATATTTT. Translating it yields CASIQASGNTIYF.

The chain employs TRBV2 and TRBJ2-3; 7 bases line up with TRBD2. Germline CDR1 reads SNHLY; CDR2 reads FYNNEI. The CDR3 sequence is 17 residues long. Losses at the gene ends were 1 base for V and 3 bases for J; bases not matched to a gene: 10. CDR3 region: CASSEGKRGEGTDTQYF. CDR3 nucleotide sequence: TGTGCCAGCAGTGAAGGAAAGCGGGGTGAAGGTACAGATACGCAGTATTTT.

The V gene is TRBV19, the J gene TRBJ1-4, with 7 bases that match TRBD1. V lost 6 bases and J lost 8; bases outside the gene matches: 6. CDR1 and CDR2 (germline): LNHDA, SQIVND (reference sequence). The CDR3 consists of 13 residues. The chain's CDR3 is CASSFGTAEKLFF. In DNA form, the CDR3 reads TGTGCCAGTAGCTTTGGGACAGCGGAAAAACTGTTTTTT.

This clone was picked up a small number of times. The J gene is TRBJ1-2, the V gene TRBV19; D possibly corresponds to TRBD1 (5 bases). Between the trimmed V and J ends, which lost 7 bases and 4 bases, there was a span of 13 bases. CDR1 is LNHDA, CDR2 SQIVND, per germline (reference sequence). The CDR3 extends over 13 amino acids. CDR3 DNA: TGTGCCAGTACATGGGATAGGGGCTATGGCTACACCTTC. Protein product: CASTWDRGYGYTF. Complete variable domain (other parts from reference TRBV19 and TRBJ1-2): DGGITQSPKYLFRKEGQNVTLSCEQNLNHDAMYWYRQDPGQGLRLIYYSQIVNDFQKGDIAEGYSVSREKKESFPLTVTSAQKNPTAFYLCASTWDRGYGYTFGSGTRLTVV.

The chain carries TRBV12-5 and TRBJ1-1; TRBD1 aligns across 9 bases. The CDR3 sequence is 18 residues long. Germline CDR1 and CDR2: LGHNT and FRNRAP. The V and J ends lost 2 bases and 5 bases, in that order; junction bases with no gene match: 15. The CDR3 reads CASGLSTGTGFKLTEAFF. For the CDR3, the DNA is TGTGCTAGTGGTTTGTCAACCGGGACAGGGTTTAAATTAACTGAAGCTTTCTTT.

The rearrangement links TRBV18 to TRBJ2-1, with 11 bases identical to TRBD2. The CDR3 has 15 amino acids. Losses at the gene ends were 2 bases for V and 5 bases for J; bases not matched to a gene: 2. Germline V gives CDR1 KGHSH, CDR2 LQKENI. Here the CDR3 DNA reads TGTGCCAGCTCACCATTTAGCGGGGGGGACAATGAGCAGTTCTTC. This sequence encodes CASSPFSGGDNEQFF.

The chain employs TRBV7-2 and TRBJ2-5; possible D gene TRBD2, 7 bases. V was clipped by 5 bases and J by 4 bases, with 14 bases between them. Per the germline V gene, CDR1 is SGHTA and CDR2 is FQGNSA. This CDR3 spans 14 amino acids. CDR3 sequence reads: CASSGGAGAETQYF. CDR3 nucleotide sequence: TGTGCCAGCAGCGGGGGGGCCGGGGCAGAGACCCAGTACTTC.

V gene TRBV7-8 combines with J gene TRBJ2-1; D may be TRBD1 (6 bases). The CDR3 runs 14 residues. Trimming stripped 4 bases from V and 4 bases from J, with 11 bases between. The germline CDR1 and CDR2 sequences are SGHVS and FQNEAQ. The CDR3 spells CASSYRDTYNEQFF. CDR3 DNA: TGTGCCAGCAGCTACCGGGACACTTACAATGAGCAGTTCTTC.

Only one count was recorded for this clone. The chain has TRBV13 and TRBJ2-5, with TRBD2 identical over 7 bases. Per the germline V gene, CDR1 is PRHDT and CDR2 is FYEKMQ (reference sequence). The CDR3 loop spans 17 amino acids. Germline trimming cut 5 bases from V and 3 bases from J; bases unmatched to any gene: 15. The CDR3 DNA sequence: TGTGCCAGCAGCCCACCCTGGACTAGTGGGGGGGAAGAGACCCAGTACTTC. It translates to CASSPPWTSGGEETQYF. The variable domain in full, with the rest retrieved from reference TRBV13 and TRBJ2-5, is AAGVIQSPRHLIKEKRETATLKCYPIPRHDTVYWYQQGPGQDPQFLISFYEKMQSDKGSIPDRFSAQQFSDYHSELNMSSLELGDSALYFCASSPPWTSGGEETQYFGPGTRLLVL.

The chain has TRBV6-6 and TRBJ1-2, with D hard to call. The CDR3 covers 13 residues. Trimming cost V 5 bases and J 7 bases, with 14 bases left between them. Germline V gene data show CDR1 as MNHNY and CDR2 as SVGAGI (reference sequence). The CDR3 here is CASSVPGSGGYTF. The CDR3 bases are TGTGCCAGCAGTGTCCCGGGGAGTGGTGGCTACACCTTC.